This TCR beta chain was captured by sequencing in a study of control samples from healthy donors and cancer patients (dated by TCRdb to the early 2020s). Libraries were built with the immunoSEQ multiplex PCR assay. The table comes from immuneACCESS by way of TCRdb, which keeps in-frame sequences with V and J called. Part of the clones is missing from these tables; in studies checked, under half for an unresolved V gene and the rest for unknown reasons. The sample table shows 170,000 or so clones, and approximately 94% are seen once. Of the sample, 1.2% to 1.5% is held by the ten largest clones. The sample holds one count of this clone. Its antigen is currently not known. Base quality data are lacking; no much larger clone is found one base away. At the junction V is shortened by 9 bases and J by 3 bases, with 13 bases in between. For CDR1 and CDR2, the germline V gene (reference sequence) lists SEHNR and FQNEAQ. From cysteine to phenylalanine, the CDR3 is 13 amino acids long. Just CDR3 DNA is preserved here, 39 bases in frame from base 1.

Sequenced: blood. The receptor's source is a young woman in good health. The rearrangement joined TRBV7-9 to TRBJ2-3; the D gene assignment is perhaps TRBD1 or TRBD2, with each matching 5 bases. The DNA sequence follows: TGTGCCAGACAGGAGGATGGGACAGATACGCAGTATTTT. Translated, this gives CARQEDGTDTQYF.